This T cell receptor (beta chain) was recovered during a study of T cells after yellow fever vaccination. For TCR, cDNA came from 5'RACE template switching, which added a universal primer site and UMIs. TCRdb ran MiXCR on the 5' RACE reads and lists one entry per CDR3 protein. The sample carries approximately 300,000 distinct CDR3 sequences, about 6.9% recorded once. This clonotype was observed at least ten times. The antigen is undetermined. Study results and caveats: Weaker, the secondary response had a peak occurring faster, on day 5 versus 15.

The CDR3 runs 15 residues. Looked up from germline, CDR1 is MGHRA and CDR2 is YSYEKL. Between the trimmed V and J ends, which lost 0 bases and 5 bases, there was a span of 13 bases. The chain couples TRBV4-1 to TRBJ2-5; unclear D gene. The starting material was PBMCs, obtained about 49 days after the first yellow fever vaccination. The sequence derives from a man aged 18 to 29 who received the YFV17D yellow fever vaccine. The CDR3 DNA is TGCGCCAGCAGCCAAGATCCGGGTAGCTTGGAGACCCAGTACTTC. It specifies CASSQDPGSLETQYF.